These T cell receptor beta chains were read from a single sample in a study of cytomegalovirus exposure and HLA in healthy donors. Sequenced by immunoSEQ multiplex PCR; TCRdb stores in-frame clones only, minus some. The table shows 100,000 to 150,000 clones, with roughly three fifths occurring only once. The material sequenced was PBMCs. Every receptor here comes from a man younger than 35 in good health and CMV-seronegative. CDR3s include the opening cysteine and the closing phenylalanine or tryptophan. D genes are given only for firm matches. Some rows have no size entry. The others give once, few or many, or a class for an expanded clone.

V	size	D	J	CDR3	DNA
TRBV4-1	-	TRBD2	TRBJ2-1	CASSPVPGTSSYNEQFF	TGCGCCAGCAGCCCGGTGCCGGGGACTAGCAGTTACAATGAGCAGTTCTTC
TRBV7-2	-	-	TRBJ1-2	CASSLEITGRLNYGYTF	TGTGCCAGCAGCTTAGAGATCACGGGAAGATTGAACTATGGCTACACCTTC
TRBV5-1	-	TRBD1	TRBJ2-3	CASSMDRILDTQYF	TGCGCCAGCAGTATGGACAGGATTTTAGATACGCAGTATTTT
TRBV14	-	TRBD2	TRBJ2-4	CASSQGSSGTGVLAKNIQYF	TGTGCCAGCAGCCAAGGGTCTAGCGGGACGGGCGTCTTGGCCAAAAACATTCAGTACTTC
TRBV6-4	-	-	TRBJ2-3	CASSDSWGLGSTDTQYF	TGTGCCAGCAGTGACTCCTGGGGCCTAGGGAGCACAGATACGCAGTATTTT
TRBV18	-	TRBD2	TRBJ2-7	CASSLVAGLGGYEQYF	TGTGCCAGCTCACTTGTGGCGGGACTAGGTGGCTACGAGCAGTACTTC
TRBV27	-	TRBD2	TRBJ2-1	CASSIGLAENNEQFF	TGTGCCAGCAGTATAGGACTAGCGGAAAACAATGAGCAGTTCTTC
TRBV19	-	TRBD1	TRBJ2-7	CASSQDRVQEQYF	TGTGCCAGTAGTCAGGACAGGGTTCAGGAGCAGTACTTC
TRBV6-6	few	TRBD2	TRBJ2-1	CASSLAGAYNEQFF	TGTGCCAGCAGTTTGGCGGGGGCCTACAATGAGCAGTTCTTC
TRBV7-3	-	-	TRBJ1-2	CASSFAGYGYTF	TGTGCCAGCAGCTTCGCCGGCTATGGCTACACCTTC
TRBV7-9	few	-	TRBJ1-4	CASSLQGLNEKLFF	TGTGCCAGCAGCTTACAGGGGTTGAATGAAAAACTGTTTTTT
TRBV5-1	-	TRBD1	TRBJ2-7	CASKTGGTGGHEQYF	TGCGCCAGCAAAACGGGGGGAACAGGGGGCCACGAGCAGTACTTC
TRBV19	-	-	TRBJ1-2	CASTRGYGYTF	TGTGCCAGTACCCGGGGGTATGGCTACACCTTC
TRBV28	once	-	TRBJ1-2	CASDRPGGLPSYGYTF	TGTGCCAGCGACCGTCCCGGGGGGCTTCCGAGCTATGGCTACACCTTC
TRBV2	-	-	TRBJ1-5	CASSERQGNGQPQHF	TGTGCCAGCAGTGAACGGCAGGGGAATGGCCAGCCCCAGCATTTT
TRBV6-6	-	TRBD2	TRBJ2-1	CASTIGLAPSYNEQFF	TGTGCCAGCACCATCGGACTAGCGCCATCCTACAATGAGCAGTTCTTC
TRBV19	few	-	TRBJ2-3	CASSNGQSSTDTQYF	TGTGCCAGTAGCAACGGACAGTCTAGCACAGATACGCAGTATTTT
TRBV19	-	-	TRBJ1-2	CASSISGRSYTF	TGTGCCAGTAGTATCTCGGGGAGGAGCTACACCTTC
TRBV29-1	-	-	TRBJ1-5	CSVGAGSNQPQHF	TGCAGCGTTGGAGCAGGTTCCAATCAGCCCCAGCATTTT
TRBV19	-	TRBD1	TRBJ2-7	CASTPRTGYEQYF	TGTGCCAGTACACCCCGGACAGGGTACGAGCAGTACTTC
TRBV19	-	TRBD2	TRBJ2-5	CASSIAGGETQYF	TGTGCCAGTAGTATAGCGGGAGGGGAGACCCAGTACTTC
TRBV20-1	-	-	TRBJ2-5	CSAIGGEAQYF	TGCAGTGCGATAGGGGGGGAGGCCCAGTACTTC
TRBV6-5	-	-	TRBJ2-5	CASSSVGDIQETQYF	TGTGCCAGCAGTTCCGTCGGGGACATACAAGAGACCCAGTACTTC
TRBV6-1	once	TRBD2	TRBJ2-5	CASTGQGLVKETQYF	TGTGCCAGCACCGGGCAGGGACTAGTAAAAGAGACCCAGTACTTC
TRBV6-1	-	-	TRBJ1-5	CASSVYTGSNQPQHF	TGTGCCAGCAGTGTCTATACAGGGAGCAATCAGCCCCAGCATTTT
TRBV27	-	-	TRBJ1-2	CASSLSRAAGYTF	TGTGCCAGCAGCCTATCGCGGGCGGCTGGCTACACCTTC
TRBV29-1	-	TRBD1	TRBJ1-4	CSVTGTGGSGGEKLFF	TGCAGCGTAACCGGGACAGGGGGTTCGGGCGGTGAAAAACTGTTTTTT
TRBV19	once	-	TRBJ2-2	CASISGEMRELFF	TGTGCCAGTATCTCCGGTGAGATGAGGGAGCTGTTTTTT
TRBV29-1	few	-	TRBJ2-5	CSVEYPTEETQYF	TGCAGCGTTGAATACCCTACCGAAGAGACCCAGTACTTC
TRBV28	-	TRBD1	TRBJ2-7	CASSFDTGTGVREQYF	TGTGCCAGCAGTTTTGACACGGGGACAGGGGTTCGCGAGCAGTACTTC
TRBV14	-	TRBD2	TRBJ2-3	CASSLRLARSTDTQYF	TGTGCCAGCAGCCTGAGACTAGCGCGTAGCACAGATACGCAGTATTTT
TRBV5-6	-	-	TRBJ1-3	CASSLGGQLISGNTIYF	TGTGCCAGCAGCTTGGGGGGGCAGCTGATCTCTGGAAACACCATATATTTT
TRBV13	-	TRBD2	TRBJ2-7	CASSSTALAGAREYF	TGTGCCAGCAGCTCCACAGCACTAGCGGGGGCCCGGGAGTACTTC
TRBV5-5	few	-	TRBJ2-7	CASIGPYEQYF	TGTGCCAGCATCGGTCCGTACGAGCAGTACTTC
TRBV6-5	once	TRBD1	TRBJ1-6	CASSRTGDNSPLHF	TGTGCCAGCAGCCGCACAGGGGATAATTCACCCCTCCACTTT
TRBV28	once	-	TRBJ1-5	CASSLLSRVLGQPQHF	TGTGCCAGCAGTTTATTGTCCAGGGTATTAGGTCAGCCCCAGCATTTT
TRBV30	-	-	TRBJ1-4	CAWSVGGAIDEKLFF	TGTGCCTGGAGTGTAGGGGGGGCGATTGACGAAAAACTGTTTTTT
TRBV30	-	-	TRBJ1-3	CAWGAGVEGNTIYF	TGTGCCTGGGGGGCAGGGGTAGAAGGAAACACCATATATTTT
TRBV7-2	once	-	TRBJ1-5	CANSFQGVDQPQHF	TGTGCCAACAGCTTTCAAGGGGTTGATCAGCCCCAGCATTTT
TRBV5-1	once	TRBD2	TRBJ2-7	CASSYPSGRRYEQYF	TGCGCCAGCAGCTACCCTAGCGGGAGAAGATACGAGCAGTACTTC
TRBV25-1	-	TRBD1	TRBJ2-7	CASRGTGRFESYEQYF	TGTGCCAGCAGAGGGACAGGCCGTTTCGAATCCTACGAGCAGTACTTC
TRBV25-1	few	-	TRBJ1-2	CASSAQGGYGYTF	TGTGCCAGCAGTGCCCAGGGAGGCTATGGCTACACCTTC
TRBV28	-	-	TRBJ1-1	CASSDMNTEAFF	TGTGCCAGCAGTGACATGAACACTGAAGCTTTCTTT
TRBV7-9	-	-	TRBJ2-1	CASSLGPRRTAYNEQFF	TGTGCCAGCAGCTTAGGCCCGCGGAGGACAGCCTACAATGAGCAGTTCTTC
TRBV5-1	-	TRBD1	TRBJ2-7	CASSEGQGEDEQYF	TGCGCCAGCAGCGAGGGACAGGGGGAGGACGAGCAGTACTTC
TRBV15	-	-	TRBJ1-4	CATGREEKLFF	TGTGCCACCGGGAGGGAGGAAAAACTGTTTTTT
TRBV7-9	-	TRBD2	TRBJ2-7	CASSSGTSANEQYF	TGTGCCAGCAGCTCCGGGACTAGCGCGAACGAGCAGTACTTC
TRBV28	once	-	TRBJ2-7	CASSLQGSSYEQYF	TGTGCCAGCAGCCTACAGGGAAGCTCCTACGAGCAGTACTTC
TRBV6-6	few	TRBD1	TRBJ2-7	CASSRGTGSYEQYF	TGTGCCAGCAGCCGCGGGACAGGCTCCTACGAGCAGTACTTC
TRBV7-9	-	-	TRBJ1-2	CASSSSAPRDNTYGYTF	TGTGCCAGCAGCTCCAGTGCCCCCAGGGACAACACCTATGGCTACACCTTC
TRBV6-6	-	-	TRBJ2-1	CASSYRSEYNEQFF	TGTGCCAGCAGTTATAGATCCGAATACAATGAGCAGTTCTTC
TRBV7-9	-	TRBD1	TRBJ2-7	CASSSGTESPYEQYF	TGTGCCAGCAGCTCCGGGACAGAGAGTCCCTACGAGCAGTACTTC
TRBV19	-	TRBD1	TRBJ2-3	CASSIDRGRTDTQYF	TGTGCCAGTAGTATTGACAGGGGGCGTACAGATACGCAGTATTTT
TRBV28	-	-	TRBJ1-3	CASSTLSWSGNTIYF	TGTGCCAGCAGTACATTATCTTGGTCTGGAAACACCATATATTTT
TRBV6-5	-	-	TRBJ2-7	CASSYGPSYEQYF	TGTGCCAGCAGTTACGGTCCGAGCTACGAGCAGTACTTC
TRBV28	-	-	TRBJ1-5	CASSLARQGVQPQHF	TGTGCCAGCAGTTTGGCGCGGCAGGGTGTCCAGCCCCAGCATTTT